This T cell receptor (beta chain) was sequenced during a study of low-dose radiotherapy and immunotherapy resistance in tumors. Background on the study: Cohort 1 was given 0.5 Gy fractions every 2 weeks, 6.5 Gy in total. Individuals in Cohort 2 had 1 Gy per fraction every two weeks, adding up to 13 Gy over 26 weeks.

Time point meaning: before trial treatment. Every donor was treated with nivolumab, ipilimumab, aspirin, low-dose cyclophosphamide and also low-dose radiotherapy. Patients who could take part had advanced solid tumors with no tumor-infiltrating lymphocytes. Gene-specific TRAV and TRBV primers were used for first-strand cDNA, covering alpha and beta chains. Over around 19 PCR cycles, TCRs were amplified from a constant-region primer and V-primer adapter. Each CDR3 protein is one row after TCRdb ran MiXCR on the reads. The sample has about 64,000 distinct CDR3 sequences, around a quarter seen once. V was pared by 3 bases and J by 3 bases, with 6 bases of the junction left unmatched. Germline CDR1 and CDR2: SGHRS and YFSETQ. CDR3 size: 14 residues.

J is TRBJ2-7 and V is TRBV5-1; 7 bases are shared with TRBD1. Sequenced here: PBMCs, sampled before treatment. The sequence came from a male donor with rectosigmoid adenocarcinoma. CDR3 residues: CASSSDRIYYEQYF. In DNA, the CDR3 is TGCGCCAGCAGCTCGGACAGGATATACTACGAGCAGTACTTC.